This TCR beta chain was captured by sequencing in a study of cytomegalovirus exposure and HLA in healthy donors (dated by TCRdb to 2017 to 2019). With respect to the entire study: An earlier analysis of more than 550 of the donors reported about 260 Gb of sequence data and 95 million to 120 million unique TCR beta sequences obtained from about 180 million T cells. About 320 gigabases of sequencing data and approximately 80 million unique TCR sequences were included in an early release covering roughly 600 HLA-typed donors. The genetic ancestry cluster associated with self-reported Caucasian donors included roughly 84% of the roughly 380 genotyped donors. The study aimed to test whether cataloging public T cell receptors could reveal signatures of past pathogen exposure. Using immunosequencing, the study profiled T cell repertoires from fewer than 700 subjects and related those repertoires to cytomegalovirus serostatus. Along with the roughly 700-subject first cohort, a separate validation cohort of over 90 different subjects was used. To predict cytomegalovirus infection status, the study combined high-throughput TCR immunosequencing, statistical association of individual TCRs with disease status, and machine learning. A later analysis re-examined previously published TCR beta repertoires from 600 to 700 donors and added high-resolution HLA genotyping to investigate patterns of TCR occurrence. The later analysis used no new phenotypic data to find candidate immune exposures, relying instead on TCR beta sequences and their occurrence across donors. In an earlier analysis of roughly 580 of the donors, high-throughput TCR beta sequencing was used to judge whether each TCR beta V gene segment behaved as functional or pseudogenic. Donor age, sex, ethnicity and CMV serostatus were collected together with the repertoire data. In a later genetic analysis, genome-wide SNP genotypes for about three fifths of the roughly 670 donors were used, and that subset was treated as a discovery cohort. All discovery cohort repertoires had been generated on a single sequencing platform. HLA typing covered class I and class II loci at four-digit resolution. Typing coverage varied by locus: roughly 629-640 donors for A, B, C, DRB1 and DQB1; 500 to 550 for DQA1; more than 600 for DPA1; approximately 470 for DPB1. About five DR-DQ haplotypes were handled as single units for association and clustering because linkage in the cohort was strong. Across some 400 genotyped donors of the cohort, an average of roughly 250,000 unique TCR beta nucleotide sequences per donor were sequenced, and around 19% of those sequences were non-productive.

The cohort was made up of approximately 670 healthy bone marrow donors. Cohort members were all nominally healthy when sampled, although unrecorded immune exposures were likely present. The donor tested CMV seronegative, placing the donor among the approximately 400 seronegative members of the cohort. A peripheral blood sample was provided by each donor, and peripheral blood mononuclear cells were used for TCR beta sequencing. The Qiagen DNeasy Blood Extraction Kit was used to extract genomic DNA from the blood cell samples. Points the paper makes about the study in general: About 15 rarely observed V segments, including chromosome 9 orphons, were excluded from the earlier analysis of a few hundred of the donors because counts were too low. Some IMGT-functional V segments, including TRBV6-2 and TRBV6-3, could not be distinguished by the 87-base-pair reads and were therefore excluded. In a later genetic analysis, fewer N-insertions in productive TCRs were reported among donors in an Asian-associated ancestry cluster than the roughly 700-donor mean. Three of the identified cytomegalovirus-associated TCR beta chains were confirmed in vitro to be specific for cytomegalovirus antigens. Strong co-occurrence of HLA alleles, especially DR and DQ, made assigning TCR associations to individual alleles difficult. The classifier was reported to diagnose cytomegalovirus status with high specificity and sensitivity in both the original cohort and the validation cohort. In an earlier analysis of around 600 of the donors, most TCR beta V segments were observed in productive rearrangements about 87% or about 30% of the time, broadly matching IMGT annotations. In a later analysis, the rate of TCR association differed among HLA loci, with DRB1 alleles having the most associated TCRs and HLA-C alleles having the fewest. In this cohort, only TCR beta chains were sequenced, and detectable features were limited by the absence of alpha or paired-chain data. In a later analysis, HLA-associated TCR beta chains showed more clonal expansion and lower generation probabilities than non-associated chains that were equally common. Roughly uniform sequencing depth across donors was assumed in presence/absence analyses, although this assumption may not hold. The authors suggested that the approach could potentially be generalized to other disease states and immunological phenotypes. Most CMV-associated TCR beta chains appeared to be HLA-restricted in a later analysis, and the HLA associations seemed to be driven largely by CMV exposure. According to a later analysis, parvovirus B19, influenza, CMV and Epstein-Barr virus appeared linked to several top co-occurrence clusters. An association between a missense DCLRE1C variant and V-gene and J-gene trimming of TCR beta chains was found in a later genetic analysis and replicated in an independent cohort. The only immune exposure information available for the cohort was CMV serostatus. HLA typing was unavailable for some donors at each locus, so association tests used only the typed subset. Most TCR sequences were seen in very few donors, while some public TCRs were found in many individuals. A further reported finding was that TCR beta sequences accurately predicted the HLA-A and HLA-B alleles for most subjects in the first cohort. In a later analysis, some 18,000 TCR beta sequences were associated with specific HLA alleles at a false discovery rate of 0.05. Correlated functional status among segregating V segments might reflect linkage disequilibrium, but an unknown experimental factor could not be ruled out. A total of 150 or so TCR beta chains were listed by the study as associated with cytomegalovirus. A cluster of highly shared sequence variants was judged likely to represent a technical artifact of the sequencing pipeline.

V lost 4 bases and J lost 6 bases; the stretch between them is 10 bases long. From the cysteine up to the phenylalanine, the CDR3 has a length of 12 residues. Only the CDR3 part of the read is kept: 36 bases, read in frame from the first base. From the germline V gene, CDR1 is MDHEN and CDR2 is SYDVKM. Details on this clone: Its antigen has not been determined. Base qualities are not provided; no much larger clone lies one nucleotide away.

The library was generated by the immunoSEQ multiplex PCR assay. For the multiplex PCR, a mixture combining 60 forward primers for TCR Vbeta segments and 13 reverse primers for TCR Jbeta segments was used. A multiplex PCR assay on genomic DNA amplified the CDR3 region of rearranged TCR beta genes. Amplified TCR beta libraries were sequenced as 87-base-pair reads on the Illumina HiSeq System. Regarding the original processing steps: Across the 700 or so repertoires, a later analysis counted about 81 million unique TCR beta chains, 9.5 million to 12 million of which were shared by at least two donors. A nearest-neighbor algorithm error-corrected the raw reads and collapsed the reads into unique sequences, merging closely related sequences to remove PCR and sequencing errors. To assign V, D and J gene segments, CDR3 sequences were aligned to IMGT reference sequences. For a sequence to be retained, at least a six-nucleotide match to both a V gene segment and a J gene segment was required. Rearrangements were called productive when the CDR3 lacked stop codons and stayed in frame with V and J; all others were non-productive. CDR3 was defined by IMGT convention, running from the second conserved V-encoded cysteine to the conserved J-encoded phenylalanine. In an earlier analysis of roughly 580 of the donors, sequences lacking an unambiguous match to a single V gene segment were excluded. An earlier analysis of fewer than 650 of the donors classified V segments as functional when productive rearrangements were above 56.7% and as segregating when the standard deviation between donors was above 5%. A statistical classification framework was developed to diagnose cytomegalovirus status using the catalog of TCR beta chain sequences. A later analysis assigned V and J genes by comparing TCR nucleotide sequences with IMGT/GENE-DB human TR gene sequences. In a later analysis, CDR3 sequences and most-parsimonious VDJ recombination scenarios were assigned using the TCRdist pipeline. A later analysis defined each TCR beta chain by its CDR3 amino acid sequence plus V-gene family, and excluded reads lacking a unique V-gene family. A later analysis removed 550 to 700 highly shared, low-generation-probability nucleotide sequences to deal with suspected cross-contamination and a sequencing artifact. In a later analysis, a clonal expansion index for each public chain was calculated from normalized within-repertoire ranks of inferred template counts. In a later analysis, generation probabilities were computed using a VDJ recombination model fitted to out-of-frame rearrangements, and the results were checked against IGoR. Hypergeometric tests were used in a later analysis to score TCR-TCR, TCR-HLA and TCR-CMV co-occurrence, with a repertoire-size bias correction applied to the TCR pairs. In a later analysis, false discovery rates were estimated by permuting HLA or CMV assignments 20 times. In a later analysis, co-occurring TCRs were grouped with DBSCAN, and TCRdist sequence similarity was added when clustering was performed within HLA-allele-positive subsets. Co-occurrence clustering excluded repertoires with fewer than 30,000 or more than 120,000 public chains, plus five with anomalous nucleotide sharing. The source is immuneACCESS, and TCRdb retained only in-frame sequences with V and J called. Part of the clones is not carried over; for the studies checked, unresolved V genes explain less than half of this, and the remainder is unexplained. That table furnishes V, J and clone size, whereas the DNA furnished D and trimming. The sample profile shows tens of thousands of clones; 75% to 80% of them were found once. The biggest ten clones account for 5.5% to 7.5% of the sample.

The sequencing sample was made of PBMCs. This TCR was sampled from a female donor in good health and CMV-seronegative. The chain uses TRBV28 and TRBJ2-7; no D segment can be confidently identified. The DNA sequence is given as TGTGCCAGCAGTTCCCTTTCCGTCGAGCAGTACTTC. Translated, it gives CASSSLSVEQYF. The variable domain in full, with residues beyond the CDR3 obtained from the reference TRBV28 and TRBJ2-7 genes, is DVKVTQSSRYLVKRTGEKVFLECVQDMDHENMFWYRQDPGLGLRLIYFSYDVKMKEKGDIPEGYSVSREKKERFSLILESASTNQTSMYLCASSSLSVEQYFGPGTRLTVT.